The 20 T cell receptor beta chains presented below share a single source sample, sequenced in a study of T cell repertoires in cytomegalovirus infection. Each CDR3 protein gets one entry after TCRdb re-called the reads with MiXCR. The table has about 210,000 distinct CDR3 sequences, about 7% seen once. Sequenced material: PBMCs. All receptors come from a human donor in good health (CMV status not recorded). Some clones in this sample may be carry-over from other donors' samples.

In this sample, this clonotype turned up many times. This chain connects TRBV28 to TRBJ2-5; 8 bases match TRBD2. With V trimmed by 4 bases and J by 5 bases, 9 bases remained unmatched. CDR1 is MDHEN and CDR2 is SYDVKM in the germline V gene. This CDR3 is built from 15 residues. CDR3 bases: TGTGCCAGCAGTTCCCCCGGGGGGGAAGGGGAGACCCAGTACTTC. Protein: CASSSPGGEGETQYF.

The CDR3 is CSAREGGTLNTEAFF. The CDR3 coding sequence is TGCAGTGCTAGAGAGGGAGGAACCCTTAACACTGAAGCTTTCTTT. The V and J genes are TRBV20-1 and TRBJ1-1, with no clear D. Germline V lookup: CDR1 DFQATT, CDR2 SNEGSKA (reference sequence). There are 15 residues in the CDR3. The V and J ends lost 0 bases and 2 bases respectively, with 13 bases between them.

There are many counts of this clonotype. This chain joins TRBV19 and TRBJ2-7; D possibly matches TRBD1 or TRBD2 (5 bases each). The length of the CDR3 is 15 residues. CDR1 and CDR2 from the germline V gene are LNHDA and SQIVND (reference sequence). V lost 3 bases and J lost 3, with 15 bases in between. As DNA, the CDR3 is TGTGCCAGTAGTATCTCATCGGGGCAGATCTACGAGCAGTACTTC. Translating it yields CASSISSGQIYEQYF.

This clonotype showed up many times. The chain has TRBV5-6 and TRBJ2-5; 12 nucleotides align to TRBD2. V lost 3 bases and J lost 4; bases outside the gene matches: 13. From germline, CDR1 is SGHDT and CDR2 YYEEEE. The CDR3 is 18 residues long. The CDR3 coding sequence is TGTGCCAGCAGCTCGGGGGCTAGCGGGGGGGCCCCAGCAGAGACCCAGTACTTC. Amino acid sequence: CASSSGASGGAPAETQYF.

Ten or more counts support this clonotype. The V call is TRBV7-2, the J call TRBJ2-3; 8 nucleotides line up with TRBD1. Germline values: CDR1 SGHTA, CDR2 FQGNSA. The CDR3 has 14 residues. Trimming removed 8 bases from V and 2 bases from J; junction bases left unmatched: 6. DNA of the CDR3: TGTGCCAGCCGCCTGCAGGGGGCCACAGATACGCAGTATTTT. It specifies CASRLQGATDTQYF.

In its sample, this clonotype was seen a few times. This clone may be a read error of a much larger clone one base away. The missing conserved phenylalanine or tryptophan at the end of this CDR3 makes a read error likely. The J gene is TRBJ2-2, the V gene TRBV6-2 or TRBV6-3; the D is unclear. The V and J ends lost 6 bases and 0 bases respectively, with 14 bases between them. Germline CDR1 MNHEY, CDR2 SVGEGT. CDR3 length: 16 amino acids. The DNA for the CDR3 is TGTGCCAGCAGCCTTAAAGGACCAACGAACACCGGGGAGCTGTTTCTT. It yields the protein CASSLKGPTNTGELFL.

This clonotype has at least ten counts. The rearrangement joins TRBV19 to TRBJ1-1; possibly TRBD1 for D (6 bases). From germline, CDR1 is LNHDA and CDR2 SQIVND (reference sequence). The CDR3 is made up of 17 amino acids. V lost 0 bases to trimming and J lost 0 bases, with 14 bases between them. The CDR3 coding sequence is TGTGCCAGTAGTATAGATCTCGGGGGGGGCGTGAACACTGAAGCTTTCTTT. Encoded protein: CASSIDLGGGVNTEAFF.

This clonotype was recorded many times. The V call is TRBV19, the J call TRBJ1-1; D remains unclear. The CDR3 sequence is 15 residues long. V shed 4 bases and J shed 1 base, with 13 bases lying between them. Germline CDR1 reads LNHDA; CDR2 reads SQIVND (reference sequence). CDR3 DNA: TGTGCCAGTAGTACCCCGAGAGAGAGGAACACTGAAGCTTTCTTT. It translates to CASSTPRERNTEAFF.

This clonotype was seen only a few times. V is TRBV19 and J is TRBJ2-2; D gene ambiguous. Deletions cut 0 bases from V and 1 base from J, with 3 bases between. From germline, CDR1 is LNHDA and CDR2 SQIVND (reference sequence). The length of the CDR3 is 14 residues. CDR3 in DNA: TGTGCCAGTAGTATAGAACTGAACACCGGGGAGCTGTTTTTT. Translating it yields CASSIELNTGELFF. The variable domain in full, with the rest retrieved from reference TRBV19 and TRBJ2-2, is DGGITQSPKYLFRKEGQNVTLSCEQNLNHDAMYWYRQDPGQGLRLIYYSQIVNDFQKGDIAEGYSVSREKKESFPLTVTSAQKNPTAFYLCASSIELNTGELFFGEGSRLTVL.

The chain employs TRBV23-1 and TRBJ2-3, with 7 bases lining up with TRBD1. TRBV23-1 is an ORF, with its function uncertain. The V segment lost 4 bases and the J segment 2 bases; nucleotides outside the gene matches: 15. The CDR3 extends over 18 amino acids. The CDR3 sequence is CASSRTYPRDSNTDTQYF. The DNA for the CDR3 is TGCGCCAGCAGTCGAACGTACCCCCGGGACAGCAACACAGATACGCAGTATTTT.

This clonotype appeared many times. The chain joins TRBV7-2 to TRBJ2-1; D gene uncertain. The CDR3 runs to 15 residues. CDR1 and CDR2 (germline): SGHTA, FQGNSA. Trimming pared 1 base from V and 1 base from J, leaving 8 bases between. The CDR3 protein is CASSLGAVSYNEQFF. The DNA for the CDR3 is TGTGCCAGCAGCTTAGGGGCCGTTTCCTACAATGAGCAGTTCTTC. The full variable domain, with the rest looked up from reference TRBV7-2 and TRBJ2-1, is GAGVSQSPSNKVTEKGKDVELRCDPISGHTALYWYRQSLGQGLEFLIYFQGNSAPDKSGLPSDRFSAERTGGSVSTLTIQRTQQEDSAVYLCASSLGAVSYNEQFFGPGTRLTVL.

This clonotype was picked up many times. The chain combines TRBV14 with TRBJ2-5, with TRBD2 as a possible D gene (6 bases). V gave up 0 bases and J gave up 5 bases, with 13 bases separating them. CDR1 and CDR2 from the germline V gene are SGHDN and FVKESK. The CDR3 contains 15 residues. The CDR3, as DNA: TGTGCCAGCAGCCAAGATCGACACCGGGGGGAGACCCAGTACTTC. Residues: CASSQDRHRGETQYF.

This clonotype occurred a few times. V gene TRBV7-4 combines with J gene TRBJ2-1, with D hard to call. There are 16 residues in the CDR3. Germline V gene lookup returns CDR1 SGHVT and CDR2 SQSDAQ. V lost 0 bases to trimming and J lost 1 base, with 10 bases between them. The CDR3 loop reads CASSLAQLISYNEQFF. Here the CDR3 DNA reads TGTGCCAGCAGCTTAGCGCAGCTAATATCCTACAATGAGCAGTTCTTC.

Ten or more counts support this clonotype. V is TRBV30 and J is TRBJ2-2; D remains ambiguous. V was clipped by 4 bases and J by 4 bases, with 7 bases between them. The CDR3 covers 12 residues. Germline CDR1 reads GTSNPN; CDR2 reads SVGIG (reference sequence). CDR3 residues: CAWNRVTGELFF. For the CDR3, the DNA is TGTGCCTGGAATAGGGTCACCGGGGAGCTGTTTTTT.

This clonotype was seen many times. The V gene is TRBV5-6, the J gene TRBJ1-4; D remains ambiguous. The V end lost 6 bases, the J end lost 0 bases, and 12 bases lay between the germline ends. Looked up from germline, CDR1 is SGHDT and CDR2 is YYEEEE. The CDR3 runs to 15 residues. In DNA, the CDR3 is TGTGCCAGCACCACCCAGATTGCAACTAATGAAAAACTGTTTTTT. Translation: CASTTQIATNEKLFF. Full variable domain (missing parts from reference TRBV5-6 and TRBJ1-4): DAGVTQSPTHLIKTRGQQVTLRCSPKSGHDTVSWYQQALGQGPQFIFQYYEEEERQRGNFPDRFSGHQFPNYSSELNVNALLLGDSALYLCASTTQIATNEKLFFGSGTQLSVL.

This clonotype has a count of ten or more. The genes are TRBV6-2 or TRBV6-3 and TRBJ2-3, with 8 bases aligning to TRBD1. The CDR3 consists of 14 residues. Per germline, CDR1 MNHEY and CDR2 SVGEGT. The V segment lost 7 bases and the J segment 6 bases; nucleotides outside the gene matches: 9. CDR3 DNA: TGTGCCAGCAACACGGACAGGGTATTCGATACGCAGTATTTT. Translation: CASNTDRVFDTQYF.

Ten or more counts support this clonotype. This chain uses TRBV6-2 or TRBV6-3 with TRBJ2-1; 10 positions match TRBD1. CDR1 and CDR2 from the germline V gene are MNHEY and SVGEGT. CDR3 length equals 13 residues. The ends lost 6 bases at V and 6 bases at J; junction bases unmatched: 2. CDR3 coding DNA: TGTGCCAGCAGGCGGACAGGGGGCAATGAGCAGTTCTTC. Protein product: CASRRTGGNEQFF.

This clonotype was observed many times. The V call is TRBV20-1, the J call TRBJ1-2; possibly TRBD1 for D (6 bases). Trimming shortened V by 0 bases and J by 4 bases, and 21 bases separated the two germline ends. CDR3 length equals 17 residues. Germline CDR1 is DFQATT and CDR2 is SNEGSKA (reference sequence). CDR3 sequence (DNA): TGCAGTGCTAGAGAACTAAGGGGGGGGCTGGCAGCCTATGGCTACACCTTC. Its translation: CSARELRGGLAAYGYTF.

This clonotype was seen ten or more times. This sequence joins TRBV7-2 and TRBJ1-3, with a weak D call TRBD1 (5 bases). Trimming stripped 7 bases from V and 1 base from J, with 14 bases between. The CDR3 has 15 residues. The germline V gene encodes CDR1 SGHTA and CDR2 FQGNSA. The CDR3 DNA sequence: TGTGCCAGCACCGAAGTGGGGCTTTCTGGAAACACCATATATTTT. Its protein product is CASTEVGLSGNTIYF.

In this sample, this clonotype turned up many times. The V gene is TRBV19, the J gene TRBJ2-1; tentatively, D is TRBD1 (6 bases). CDR3 length: 12 amino acids. Germline loops: CDR1 LNHDA, CDR2 SQIVND (reference sequence). V dropped 5 bases and J dropped 7 bases, with 9 bases sitting between them. The CDR3: CASSVQGNEQFF. The CDR3 DNA follows: TGTGCCAGTAGTGTCCAGGGGAATGAGCAGTTCTTC. Together with reference TRBV19 and TRBJ2-1, the CDR3 gives the full variable domain: DGGITQSPKYLFRKEGQNVTLSCEQNLNHDAMYWYRQDPGQGLRLIYYSQIVNDFQKGDIAEGYSVSREKKESFPLTVTSAQKNPTAFYLCASSVQGNEQFFGPGTRLTVL.